Listed below are T cell receptor beta chains from one sample, sequenced in a study of T cell repertoires in cytomegalovirus infection. These receptors are not linked to any known antigen. TCRdb itself ran the reads through MiXCR, one entry per CDR3 protein. The repertoire holds approximately 300,000 distinct CDR3 sequences, almost 30% seen once, with roughly 20% in the top ten. The specimen was cultured PBMCs, collected from culture after CMV antigen stimulation. These TCRs come from a human donor in good health (CMV status not recorded). Some clones in this sample may be carry-over from other donors' samples. Each CDR3 is given with its conserved first and last residue.

V gene: TRBV20-1
J gene: TRBJ2-7
CDR3 protein: CSARGPETYEQYF

V gene: TRBV15
J gene: TRBJ1-5
CDR3 protein: CATSRDHQPQHF

V gene: TRBV14
J gene: TRBJ2-1
CDR3 protein: CASSQLGTGGYNEQFF

V gene: TRBV7-9
J gene: TRBJ1-4
CDR3 protein: CASSPLGRGEKLFF

V gene: TRBV7-8
J gene: TRBJ2-1
CDR3 protein: CASSLVSGDYNEQFF

V gene: TRBV5-1
J gene: TRBJ1-1
CDR3 protein: CASSLVGKGTEAFF

V gene: TRBV19
J gene: TRBJ1-2
CDR3 protein: CASRSSQGTAYGYTF

V gene: TRBV20-1
J gene: TRBJ1-1
CDR3 protein: CRGGGEYTEAFF

V gene: TRBV6-5
J gene: TRBJ1-1
CDR3 protein: CASSYGGARTEAFF

V gene: TRBV29-1
J gene: TRBJ2-5
CDR3 protein: CSVEDGTETQYF

V gene: TRBV7-7
J gene: TRBJ2-7
CDR3 protein: CASSLGAGKAYEQYF

V gene: TRBV4-1
J gene: TRBJ1-5
CDR3 protein: CASSQGQQGNQPQHF

V gene: TRBV6-5
J gene: TRBJ1-2
CDR3 protein: CASSYSMGAGPMDGYTF

V gene: TRBV27
J gene: TRBJ2-7
CDR3 protein: CASSLSAARNEQYF

V gene: TRBV7-8
J gene: TRBJ1-5
CDR3 protein: CASSLERLFGQPQHF

V gene: TRBV12-3/TRBV12-4
J gene: TRBJ1-5
CDR3 protein: CASSLTRLNQPQHF

V gene: TRBV20-1
J gene: TRBJ2-7
CDR3 protein: CSARGVITYEQYF

V gene: TRBV12-3/TRBV12-4
J gene: TRBJ1-2
CDR3 protein: CASSVLLLGYGYTF

V gene: TRBV15
J gene: TRBJ2-1
CDR3 protein: CATSRDLASSYNEQFF

V gene: TRBV2
J gene: TRBJ2-5
CDR3 protein: CASTAMGLRGVQETQYF

V gene: TRBV5-5
J gene: TRBJ2-1
CDR3 protein: CASSERDRKDEQFF

V gene: TRBV25-1
J gene: TRBJ2-1
CDR3 protein: CASSELGTSGHNEQFF

V gene: TRBV2
J gene: TRBJ2-1
CDR3 protein: CASSRLAGLSSYNEQFF

V gene: TRBV7-2
J gene: TRBJ1-4
CDR3 protein: CASSPHRNEKLFF

V gene: TRBV7-2
J gene: TRBJ2-3
CDR3 protein: CASRSWLASDTQYF

V gene: TRBV5-4
J gene: TRBJ2-3
CDR3 protein: CASSLASDWTSQNTQYF

V gene: TRBV19
J gene: TRBJ1-5
CDR3 protein: CASGTGGNQPQHF

V gene: TRBV4-1
J gene: TRBJ2-7
CDR3 protein: CASSQGTGLAGGPGEQYF

V gene: TRBV7-3
J gene: TRBJ2-1
CDR3 protein: CASSLKRLAGGNEQFF

V gene: TRBV6-1
J gene: TRBJ1-2
CDR3 protein: CASSAAIHYGYTF

V gene: TRBV24-1
J gene: TRBJ2-3
CDR3 protein: CATSDTSAHTQYF

V gene: TRBV10-3
J gene: TRBJ1-5
CDR3 protein: CAISELAGGNQPQHF

V gene: TRBV19
J gene: TRBJ1-2
CDR3 protein: CASSVVTGNYGYTF

V gene: TRBV7-8
J gene: TRBJ2-2
CDR3 protein: CASSLGNLGTGELFF

V gene: TRBV20-1
J gene: TRBJ2-5
CDR3 protein: CSARLAGGRQETQYF

V gene: TRBV7-2
J gene: TRBJ1-4
CDR3 protein: CASSQRAGGTNEKLFF

V gene: TRBV12-3/TRBV12-4
J gene: TRBJ1-5
CDR3 protein: CASSYGQTGQPQHF

V gene: TRBV27
J gene: TRBJ2-7
CDR3 protein: CASGLRVTYEQYF

V gene: TRBV28
J gene: TRBJ1-5
CDR3 protein: CASSLGQGQPQHF

V gene: TRBV7-9
J gene: TRBJ2-5
CDR3 protein: CASSPGAGETQYF

V gene: TRBV7-8
J gene: TRBJ2-2
CDR3 protein: CASSLRQGGNTGELFF

V gene: TRBV29-1
J gene: TRBJ2-5
CDR3 protein: CSVGGARAGETQYF

V gene: TRBV6-1
J gene: TRBJ2-7
CDR3 protein: CASSMGGGYEQYF

V gene: TRBV6-1
J gene: TRBJ2-1
CDR3 protein: CASSEETRLAGGNEQFF

V gene: TRBV11-2
J gene: TRBJ2-2
CDR3 protein: CASSPGTAGLAGEAGELFF

V gene: TRBV7-6
J gene: TRBJ2-1
CDR3 protein: CASSSGSFISGNEQFF

V gene: TRBV12-3/TRBV12-4
J gene: TRBJ1-4
CDR3 protein: CASSPQDLPNEKLFF

V gene: TRBV6-2/TRBV6-3
J gene: TRBJ2-5
CDR3 protein: CASRPQGLQETQYF

V gene: TRBV11-2
J gene: TRBJ2-5
CDR3 protein: CASSLVAGGGETQYF

V gene: TRBV3-1
J gene: TRBJ2-7
CDR3 protein: CASSRGASGRRGEQYF

V gene: TRBV20-1
J gene: TRBJ2-1
CDR3 protein: CSARVGGNTYNEQFF

V gene: TRBV6-6
J gene: TRBJ1-1
CDR3 protein: CASISPEHLNTEAFF

V gene: TRBV15
J gene: TRBJ2-2
CDR3 protein: CATSRPPGGGELFF

V gene: TRBV7-2
J gene: TRBJ1-4
CDR3 protein: CASSPTDGEKLFF

V gene: TRBV7-3
J gene: TRBJ2-1
CDR3 protein: CASSRGRLANEQFF

V gene: TRBV7-8
J gene: TRBJ2-4
CDR3 protein: CASSITSVGGKYF

V gene: TRBV10-3
J gene: TRBJ2-1
CDR3 protein: CAISESNSGLASNEQFF

V gene: TRBV19
J gene: TRBJ1-1
CDR3 protein: CASNGGFMNTEAFF

V gene: TRBV20-1
J gene: TRBJ1-5
CDR3 protein: CSAREGTGHQPQHF

V gene: TRBV5-6
J gene: TRBJ1-3
CDR3 protein: CASSSPGQGGSNTIYF